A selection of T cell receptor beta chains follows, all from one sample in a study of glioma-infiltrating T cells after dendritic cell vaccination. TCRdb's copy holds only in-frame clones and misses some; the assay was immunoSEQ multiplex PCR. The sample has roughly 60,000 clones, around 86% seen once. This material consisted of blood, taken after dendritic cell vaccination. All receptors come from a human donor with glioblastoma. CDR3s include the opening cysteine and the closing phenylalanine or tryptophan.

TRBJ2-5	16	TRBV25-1	CASSFGQGAFAETQYF
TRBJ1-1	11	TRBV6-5	CASSYMGGAFF
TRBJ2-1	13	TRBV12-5	CASGLVGSLEQFF
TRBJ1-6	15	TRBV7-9	CASSLVGDYNSPLHF
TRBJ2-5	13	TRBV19	CASSSDTQETQYF
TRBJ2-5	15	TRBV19	CASSTWTGGRETQYF
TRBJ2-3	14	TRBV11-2	CASSLARSTDTQYF
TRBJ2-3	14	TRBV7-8	CASSPRERGDTQYF
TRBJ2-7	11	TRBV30	CAWSVLYEQYF
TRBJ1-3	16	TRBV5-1	CASSLAGRGAGNTIYF
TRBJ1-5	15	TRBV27	CASSSGQKNNQPQHF
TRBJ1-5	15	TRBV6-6	CASSFGTGESQPQHF
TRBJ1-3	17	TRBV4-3	CASSQGTGGLSGNTIYF
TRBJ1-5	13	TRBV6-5	CASSRDRVQPQHF
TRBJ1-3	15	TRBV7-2	CASSLGTGRGNTIYF
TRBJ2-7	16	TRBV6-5	CASSYSGLAGSYEQYF
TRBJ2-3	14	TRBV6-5	CASRGTSLGDTQYF
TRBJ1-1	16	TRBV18	CASSLLSDREHTEAFF
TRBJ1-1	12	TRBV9	CASSVRGTEAFF
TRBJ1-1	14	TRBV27	CASSITGKNTEAFF
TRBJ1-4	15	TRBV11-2	CASSLATGTNGKLFF
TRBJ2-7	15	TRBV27	CASSDALRGEYEQYF
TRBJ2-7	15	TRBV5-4	CASSSGGPSSYEQYF
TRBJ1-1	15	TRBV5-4	CASSLGTTGTPRAFF
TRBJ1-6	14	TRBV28	CASSSGQANSPLHF
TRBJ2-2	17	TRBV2	CASSGRLAGVNTGELFF
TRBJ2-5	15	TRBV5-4	CASRYSGVYQETQYF
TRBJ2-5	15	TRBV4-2	CASSQSGTSKETQYF
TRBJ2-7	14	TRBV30	CAWSTSLRVGEQYF
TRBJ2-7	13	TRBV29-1	CSVEDGGTYEQYF
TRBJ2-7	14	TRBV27	CASSPSGASYEQYF
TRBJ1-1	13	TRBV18	CASSLQGNTEAFF
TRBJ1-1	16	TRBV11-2	CASSSNRGILNTEAFF
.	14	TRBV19	CASSGIAGRGEQYF
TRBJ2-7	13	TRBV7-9	CASSLDSSYEQYF
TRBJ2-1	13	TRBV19	CASSGTGGNEQFF
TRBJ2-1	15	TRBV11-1	CASSVRDNSYNEQFF
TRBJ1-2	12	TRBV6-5	CASTDGGHGYTF
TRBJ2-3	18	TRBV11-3	CASSSKFGLAGTTDTQYF
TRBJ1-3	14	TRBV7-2	CASSLLSQGRIIYF
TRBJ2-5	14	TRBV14	CASSFKRNEETQYF
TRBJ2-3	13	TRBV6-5	CASSYSAGLLGYF
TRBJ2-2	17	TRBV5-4	CASSSADRTRNTGELFF
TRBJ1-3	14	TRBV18	CASSPPENRNTIYF
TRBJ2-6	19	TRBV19	CASSSGRQGRTSGANVLTF
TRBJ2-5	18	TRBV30	CACHHTGLAGGFWETQYF
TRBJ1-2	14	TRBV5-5	CASSLNSGTYGYTF
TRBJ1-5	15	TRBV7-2	CASSLQGQANQPQHF
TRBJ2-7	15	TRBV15	CATSARSRGSYEQYF
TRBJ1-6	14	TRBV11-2	CASSAYRGGSPLHF
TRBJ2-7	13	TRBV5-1	CASSLDRGSEQYF
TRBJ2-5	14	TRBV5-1	CASSLSVVEETQYF
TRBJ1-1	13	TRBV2	CASRPGQDTEAFF
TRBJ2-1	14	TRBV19	CASTVAGGYNEQFF
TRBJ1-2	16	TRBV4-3	CASSHPRTGLNYGYTF